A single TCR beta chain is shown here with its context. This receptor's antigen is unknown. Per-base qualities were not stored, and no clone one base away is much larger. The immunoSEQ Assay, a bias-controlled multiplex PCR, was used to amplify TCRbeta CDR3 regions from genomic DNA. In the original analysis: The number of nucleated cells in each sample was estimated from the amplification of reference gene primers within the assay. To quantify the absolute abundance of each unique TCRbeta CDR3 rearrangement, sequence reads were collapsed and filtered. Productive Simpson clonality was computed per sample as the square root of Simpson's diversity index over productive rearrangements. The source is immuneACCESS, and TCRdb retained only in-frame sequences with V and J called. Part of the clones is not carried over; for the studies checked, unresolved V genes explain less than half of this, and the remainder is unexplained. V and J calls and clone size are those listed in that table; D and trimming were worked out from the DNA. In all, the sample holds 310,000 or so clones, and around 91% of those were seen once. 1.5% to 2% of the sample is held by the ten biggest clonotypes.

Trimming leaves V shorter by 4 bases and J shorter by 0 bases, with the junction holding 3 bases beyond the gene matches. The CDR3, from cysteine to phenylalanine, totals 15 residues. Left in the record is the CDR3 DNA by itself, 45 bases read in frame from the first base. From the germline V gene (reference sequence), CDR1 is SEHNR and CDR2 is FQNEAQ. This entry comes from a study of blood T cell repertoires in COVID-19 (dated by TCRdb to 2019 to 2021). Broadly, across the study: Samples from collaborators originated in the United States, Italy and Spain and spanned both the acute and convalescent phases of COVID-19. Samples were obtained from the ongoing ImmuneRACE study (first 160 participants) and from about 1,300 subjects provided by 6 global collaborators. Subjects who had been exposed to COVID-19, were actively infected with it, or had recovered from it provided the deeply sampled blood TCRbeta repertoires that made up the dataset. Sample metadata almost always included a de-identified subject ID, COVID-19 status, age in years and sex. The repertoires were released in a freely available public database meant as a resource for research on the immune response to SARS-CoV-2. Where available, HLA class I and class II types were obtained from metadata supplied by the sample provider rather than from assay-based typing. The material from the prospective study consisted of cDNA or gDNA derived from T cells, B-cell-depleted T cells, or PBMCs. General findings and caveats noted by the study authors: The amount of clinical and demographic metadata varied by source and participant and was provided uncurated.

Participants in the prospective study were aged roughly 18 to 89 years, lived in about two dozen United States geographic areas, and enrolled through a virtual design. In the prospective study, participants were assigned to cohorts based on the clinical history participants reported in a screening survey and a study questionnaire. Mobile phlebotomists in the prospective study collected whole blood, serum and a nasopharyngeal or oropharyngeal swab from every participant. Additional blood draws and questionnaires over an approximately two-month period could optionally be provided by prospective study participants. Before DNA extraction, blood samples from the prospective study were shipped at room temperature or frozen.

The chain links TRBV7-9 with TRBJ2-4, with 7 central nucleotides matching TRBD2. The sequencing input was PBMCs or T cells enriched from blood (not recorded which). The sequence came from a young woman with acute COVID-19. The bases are TGTGCCAGCAGCTCCCTAGCGGTAGCCAAAAACATTCAGTACTTC. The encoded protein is CASSSLAVAKNIQYF.